The 6 T cell receptor beta chains presented below share a single source sample, sequenced in a study of blood T cell repertoires in COVID-19. TCRdb keeps only in-frame clones here, not all; method: immunoSEQ multiplex PCR. Among about 210,000 clones listed, 88% were seen once. Sequenced input: peripheral blood. The receptors here all came from a man in his 70s with acute or convalescent COVID-19.

The chain combines TRBV6-5 with TRBJ1-5; 7 bases fit TRBD1. Germline V lookup: CDR1 MNHEY, CDR2 SVGAGI. The length of the CDR3 is 14 residues. The trim removed 5 bases at V and 8 bases at J, leaving 9 bases unmatched. CDR3 nucleotide sequence: TGTGCCAGCAGTCGAACAGGGGATAAGGAGCCCCAGCATTTT. Its protein product is CASSRTGDKEPQHF.

The chain is built from TRBV19 and TRBJ1-2, with TRBD1 matching 9 bases. The CDR3 covers 15 residues. Germline V gene lookup returns CDR1 LNHDA and CDR2 SQIVND (reference sequence). Germline trimming cut 8 bases from V and 5 bases from J; bases unmatched to any gene: 12. The CDR3 protein is CASEFGTGFRYGYTF. The CDR3 region has the DNA TGTGCCAGTGAATTCGGGACAGGGTTTCGATATGGCTACACCTTC.

This chain links TRBV11-3 with TRBJ2-3; possible D gene TRBD2, 6 bases. Looked up from germline, CDR1 is SGHNT and CDR2 is YENEEA. CDR3 length: 16 residues. Trimming cost V 5 bases and J 2 bases, with 17 bases left between them. CDR3 loop: CASSPGGKRLTDTQYF. The CDR3 DNA reads as TGTGCCAGCAGCCCCGGGGGAAAGCGGCTCACAGATACGCAGTATTTT.

The chain links TRBV15 to TRBJ1-1, with D hard to call. The germline V and J ends were trimmed by 4 bases and 7 bases, with 13 bases remaining between them. The germline V gene has CDR1 LNHNV and CDR2 YYDKDF (reference sequence). The CDR3 is 13 amino acids. This CDR3 is CATSKPQTIEAFF. The CDR3 region has the DNA TGTGCCACCAGCAAGCCACAGACGATTGAAGCTTTCTTT.

In this sample, this clone turned up a few times. The chain carries TRBV5-1 and TRBJ1-3; the match to TRBD1 covers 8 bases. Trimming cost V 0 bases and J 7 bases; bases outside gene matches: 9. The germline V gene encodes CDR1 SGHRS and CDR2 YFSETQ. The CDR3 is 16 amino acids. The CDR3 DNA is TGCGCCAGCAGCTTGGGGTGGACAGGGAAACCCAACACCATATATTTT. It translates to CASSLGWTGKPNTIYF.

This chain uses TRBV10-3 with TRBJ1-2; D gene uncertain. Trimming pared 4 bases from V and 4 bases from J, leaving 10 bases between. CDR3 length: 13 amino acids. Germline loops: CDR1 ENHRY, CDR2 SYGVKD. The CDR3 DNA is TGTGCCATCAGTGCACAGACGATCTATGGCTACACCTTC. Translation gives CAISAQTIYGYTF.